This T cell receptor (beta chain) was profiled in a study of shared clonotypes between healthy human individuals. Study-level results: Generally, estimated richness proved larger in naive subsets than it did in memory subsets. Inspection by rarefaction showed sorted-subset sequencing to be incomplete despite large depth. The sharing of roughly 5% of naive CD4 clonotypes was seen across several donors.

Germline V lookup: CDR1 LNHDA, CDR2 SQIVND (reference sequence). Trimming stripped 3 bases from V and 1 base from J, with 10 bases between. The CDR3 is 14 amino acids. This clone has a handful of counts. Its antigen remains unknown. Naive CD8 cells lacked CD45RO, underwent positive selection for CCR7 and left out terminally differentiated effector memory CD45RA+ cells. Every donor was a Caucasian adult from Nashville, Tennessee. The protocol was immunoSEQ multiplex PCR, while the TCRdb copy is restricted to in-frame clones and leaves out a portion. The profile shows fewer than 700,000 clones, 90% to 95% of them singletons.

Material for sequencing was naive CD8+ T cells sorted from blood. The V gene is TRBV19, the J gene TRBJ2-7; D not certain. The TCR was taken from a woman in her twenties or thirties in good health. CDR3 DNA: TGTGCCAGTAGTATTGTAACACCATCCTACGAGCAGTACTTC. Amino acid sequence: CASSIVTPSYEQYF.